This T cell receptor beta chain was identified during a study of blood T cell repertoires in COVID-19. Study context: The cDNA or gDNA used as material had been derived from T cells, B-cell-depleted T cells, or PBMCs.

Profiling relied on immunoSEQ multiplex PCR, and the TCRdb table lists in-frame clones only, not all of them. The repertoire has around 480,000 clones, roughly 87% of them found once; the top ten carry 0.7%. Clinical histories supplied by participants themselves formed the basis of cohort assignment. The recovered donors of Cohort 3 showed two negative PCRs, clearance, or symptom resolution. V was clipped by 6 bases and J by 7 bases; unmatched bases: 4. The germline V gene encodes CDR1 SEHNR and CDR2 FQNEAQ (reference sequence). The CDR3 consists of 13 residues. Input material: PBMCs or T cells enriched from blood (not recorded which). The V call is TRBV7-9, the J call TRBJ2-1; 9 bases are shared with TRBD2. This sequence was found in a woman aged 18-29 years who had recovered from COVID-19. CDR3 region: CASRLSGGNEQFF. The CDR3 coding sequence is TGTGCCAGCAGACTGAGCGGGGGGAATGAGCAGTTCTTC.